This T cell receptor beta chain derives from a study of graft-versus-host responses after intestinal transplantation. Across the study: Each patient got anti-thymocyte globulin induction, then tacrolimus and steroids for around three years.

Here immunoSEQ multiplex PCR was the method, and the copy in TCRdb shows in-frame clones only, minus some. There are 80,000 to 100,000 clones in the sample; 80% to 95% occur only once, and around 0.17% lies in the top ten. To note about this clone: As yet, its antigen is unknown.

The V and J ends lost 6 bases and 3 bases respectively, with 11 bases between them. The CDR3 totals 13 residues. Germline V gene lookup returns CDR1 MGHDK and CDR2 SYGVNS. Findings and caveats of the study: Some patients had graft-donor T cell macrochimerism, and their allografts showed high graft-versus-host to host-versus-graft clonal ratios. Early declines in HvG clones that occurred post-transplant were associated with peak circulating GvH clone levels. Recipient marrow showed GvH clones, some seen first in ileum or blood.

The chain employs TRBV25-1 and TRBJ1-1, with D maybe TRBD1 (6 bases). The receptor comes from a human donor who received an intestinal transplant. The input for sequencing was unstimulated CD4+ T cells sorted from spleen or lymph node cells, taken before intestinal transplant. CDR3 nucleotide sequence: TGTGCCAGCAGAGGACAGATTCACACTGAAGCTTTCTTT. Its protein product is CASRGQIHTEAFF. Full variable domain (missing parts from reference TRBV25-1 and TRBJ1-1): EADIYQTPRYLVIGTGKKITLECSQTMGHDKMYWYQQDPGMELHLIHYSYGVNSTEKGDLSSESTVSRIRTEHFPLTLESARPSHTSQYLCASRGQIHTEAFFGQGTRLTVV.